These 8 T cell receptor beta chains were all obtained from the same sample, sequenced in a study of T cells in Graves' hyperthyroidism and ophthalmopathy. Amplified TCR beta CDR3 regions derived from RNA transcripts. HTBI primers were employed in a first-round RT-PCR of the TCR CDR3. TCRdb reanalysed the multiplex PCR reads using MiXCR and keeps one entry per CDR3 protein. Of hundreds of thousands of distinct CDR3 sequences detected, approximately 14% appear once; the ten largest clones hold about 5.8%. Sequenced: blood. The receptors stem from a woman in her 30s with Graves' hyperthyroidism that later progressed to Graves' ophthalmopathy.

This clonotype was counted a few times. The chain employs TRBV9 and TRBJ2-1, with 15 bases lining up with TRBD2. Germline-derived CDR1 and CDR2 are SGDLS and YYNGEE. The CDR3 has 15 residues. Unmatched junction bases numbered 1, after V lost 3 bases and J lost 6 bases. CDR3 bases: TGTGCCAGCAGCGGGACTAGCGGGAGGGCCAATGAGCAGTTCTTC. Translation gives CASSGTSGRANEQFF.

This clonotype was detected ten times or more. CDR3 in amino acids: CASSMETPGRLRNEQFF. The DNA of the CDR3 is TGTGCCAGTAGTATGGAAACACCCGGGAGGCTACGCAATGAGCAGTTCTTC. The rearrangement uses TRBV19 and TRBJ2-1; 7 bases match TRBD2. The CDR3 runs 17 residues. The germline gives CDR1 LNHDA, CDR2 SQIVND (reference sequence). Germline trimming cut 3 bases from V and 6 bases from J; bases unmatched to any gene: 14.

This clonotype was observed many times. The chain combines TRBV18 with TRBJ2-7; TRBD2 might be the D (6 bases). The CDR3 is 14 residues long. Germline CDR1 and CDR2: KGHSH and LQKENI. V lost 6 bases, J lost 2 bases, and 14 bases lay in between. Written as DNA, the CDR3 is TGTGCCAGCTCCCTGGGACTCCAGCCCTACGAGCAGTACTTC. Amino acids: CASSLGLQPYEQYF.

V gene TRBV20-1 combines with J gene TRBJ1-1, with D perhaps TRBD1 (5 bases). V shed 1 base and J shed 1 base, with 13 bases lying between them. Germline values: CDR1 DFQATT, CDR2 SNEGSKA (reference sequence). CDR3 size: 15 residues. The CDR3 DNA reads as TGCAGTGCTAGAGGAGGACATGGGCCGAACACTGAAGCTTTCTTT. The encoded protein is CSARGGHGPNTEAFF.

In its sample, this clonotype was seen many times. The chain carries TRBV28 and TRBJ1-5, with D hard to call. In germline, CDR1 is MDHEN, CDR2 SYDVKM. V lost 4 bases and J 2 bases, leaving 12 bases between the germline ends. This CDR3 comprises 15 residues. CDR3 nucleotide sequence: TGTGCCAGCAGTTCTCGAGTCGAGCGCAATCAGCCCCAGCATTTT. Residues: CASSSRVERNQPQHF.

This clonotype has ten or more counts. The chain joins TRBV20-1 to TRBJ1-5, with 7 positions matching TRBD1. This CDR3 has 16 residues. The trim removed 6 bases at V and 0 bases at J, leaving 11 bases unmatched. From germline, CDR1 is DFQATT and CDR2 SNEGSKA (reference sequence). CDR3 coding DNA: TGCAGTGCGATCGAGGGGGGGACAGATAGCAATCAGCCCCAGCATTTT. Amino acid sequence: CSAIEGGTDSNQPQHF.

This clonotype was seen a single time. One end of the junction varies from germline; a read error may be responsible. The rearrangement links TRBV30 to TRBJ1-4; D gene unclear. In germline, CDR1 is GTSNPN, CDR2 SVGIG (reference sequence). CDR3 length: 14 amino acids. The DNA of the CDR3 is TGTGCCTGGAGTCAAGATGCAACTAATGAAAGACTGTTTTTT. It translates to CAWSQDATNERLFF.

This clonotype was found many times. J is TRBJ1-2 and V is TRBV28, with 7 nucleotides matching TRBD1. The J segment lost 8 bases and the V segment lost 3 bases, leaving 12 bases of the junction unmatched. CDR3 length: 15 residues. Germline V lookup: CDR1 MDHEN, CDR2 SYDVKM. The CDR3 nucleotides are TGTGCCAGCAGTTTGGGGGGAGAGGGGGCGCGAGGCTACACCTTC. This translates into CASSLGGEGARGYTF.